This T cell receptor (beta chain) was obtained from a study of cytomegalovirus exposure and HLA in healthy donors (dated by TCRdb to 2017 to 2019). Context from the whole study: According to an earlier analysis of 587 of the donors, 150 million to 200 million T cells yielded 90 million to 140 million unique TCR beta sequences and roughly 280 Gb of sequence data. An early release covering roughly 640 HLA-typed donors comprised about 300 gigabases of sequencing data and 85 million or so unique TCR sequences. Of the approximately 400 genotyped donors, roughly 80% were placed in the genetic ancestry cluster associated with self-reported Caucasian donors. The aim of the study was to test whether cataloging public T cell receptors could identify signatures of past pathogen exposure. The study used immunosequencing to profile the T cell repertoires of approximately 690 subjects and linked those repertoires to cytomegalovirus serostatus. In addition to the first cohort of 500 to 850 subjects, a separate validation cohort of over 90 different subjects was used. The study combined high-throughput TCR immunosequencing, statistical association of individual TCRs with disease status, and machine learning to predict cytomegalovirus infection status. To study patterns of TCR occurrence, a later analysis re-analyzed previously published TCR beta repertoires from several hundred donors and added high-resolution HLA genotyping. The later analysis used no new phenotypic data to find candidate immune exposures, relying instead on TCR beta sequences and their occurrence across donors. An earlier analysis of approximately 500 of the donors applied high-throughput TCR beta sequencing to assess whether each TCR beta V gene segment acted as functional or pseudogenic. Donor age, sex, ethnicity and CMV serostatus were compiled alongside the repertoire data. A later genetic analysis took genome-wide SNP genotypes for 398 of the 666 donors and used that subset as a discovery cohort. All discovery cohort repertoires had been generated on a single sequencing platform. Both class I and class II loci were covered by HLA typing, at four-digit resolution. The number of donors typed differed by locus, with about 629-630 for A, B, C, DRB1 and DQB1, roughly 520 for DQA1, about 610 for DPA1, and around 450 for DPB1. Because of strong linkage in the cohort, 5 or 6 DR-DQ haplotypes were treated as single units for association and clustering. Among around 400 genotyped donors of the cohort, an average of about 240,000 unique TCR beta nucleotide sequences were sequenced per donor, roughly a sixth of them non-productive. On the study overall, not on this receptor specifically: In a later analysis, 16,951 TCR beta sequences were associated with specific HLA alleles at a false discovery rate of 0.05. The classifier was reported to diagnose cytomegalovirus status with high specificity and sensitivity in both the original cohort and the validation cohort. Several of the top co-occurrence clusters appeared to be linked to parvovirus B19, influenza, CMV and Epstein-Barr virus, according to a later analysis. In a later genetic analysis, fewer N-insertions in productive TCRs were reported among donors in an Asian-associated ancestry cluster than the roughly 670-donor mean. Most TCR sequences were observed very rarely across donors, whereas some public TCRs were present in many individuals. The 87-base-pair reads could not distinguish some IMGT-functional V segments, including TRBV6-2 and TRBV6-3, so those segments were excluded. Immune exposure information for the cohort was limited to CMV serostatus. A group of highly shared sequence variants was considered likely to be a technical artifact of the sequencing pipeline. Linkage disequilibrium might explain the correlated functional status among segregating V segments, but an unknown experimental factor could not be excluded. In a later analysis, most CMV-associated TCR beta chains were found to appear HLA-restricted, with HLA associations seemingly driven largely by CMV exposure. The study listed 150 to 200 TCR beta chains as associated with cytomegalovirus. Because counts were too low, 15 to 20 rarely observed V segments, including chromosome 9 orphons, were left out of the earlier analysis of about 620 of the donors. A later analysis found that HLA-associated TCR beta chains were more clonally expanded and had lower generation probabilities than equally common non-associated chains. A further reported finding was that TCR beta sequences accurately predicted the HLA-A and HLA-B alleles for most subjects in the first cohort. The cohort was sequenced for TCR beta chains only, and without alpha or paired-chain data the features that could be detected were limited. Because HLA typing was missing for some donors at each locus, association tests included only the typed subset. According to a later analysis, TCR association rates differed among HLA loci, with DRB1 alleles showing the most associated TCRs and HLA-C alleles showing the fewest. When HLA alleles, especially DR and DQ, strongly co-occurred, TCR associations were difficult to assign to individual alleles. Roughly uniform sequencing depth across donors was assumed in presence/absence analyses, although this assumption may not hold. A later genetic analysis associated a missense DCLRE1C variant with V-gene and J-gene trimming of TCR beta chains, and an independent cohort replicated the association. It was suggested by the authors that the approach could potentially be generalized to other disease states and immunological phenotypes. In vitro tests confirmed that a few of the cytomegalovirus-associated TCR beta chains recognize cytomegalovirus antigens. In an earlier analysis of 587 of the donors, most TCR beta V segments were observed in productive rearrangements about 90% or about 30% of the time, broadly matching IMGT annotations.

Libraries came from the immunoSEQ multiplex PCR assay. The multiplex PCR relied on a mix of 60 forward primers for TCR Vbeta segments and 13 reverse primers for TCR Jbeta segments. The CDR3 region of rearranged TCR beta genes was amplified from genomic DNA by a multiplex PCR assay. The Illumina HiSeq System was used to sequence the amplified TCR beta libraries as 87-base-pair reads. The published analysis was carried out like this. A later analysis tallied approximately 87 million unique TCR beta chains across the 600 to 700 repertoires, and approximately 9.9 million of those chains were shared by two or more donors. Raw reads were error-corrected and collapsed into unique sequences by a nearest-neighbor algorithm in which closely related sequences were merged to remove PCR and sequencing errors. To assign V, D and J gene segments, CDR3 sequences were aligned to IMGT reference sequences. For a sequence to be retained, a match of at least six nucleotides was required to both a V gene segment and a J gene segment. A rearrangement was called productive if the CDR3 had no stop codons and remained in frame with V and J, and every other rearrangement was called non-productive. CDR3 was defined by IMGT convention, running from the second conserved V-encoded cysteine to the conserved J-encoded phenylalanine. Sequences without an unambiguous match to a single V gene segment were excluded from the earlier analysis of about 640 of the donors. An earlier analysis of almost 600 of the donors classified V segments as functional when productive rearrangements were above 56.7% and as segregating when the standard deviation between donors was above 5%. A statistical classification framework was developed to diagnose cytomegalovirus status using the catalog of TCR beta chain sequences. V and J gene assignment, in a later analysis, came from comparing TCR nucleotide sequences with IMGT/GENE-DB human TR gene sequences. In a later analysis, CDR3 sequences and most-parsimonious VDJ recombination scenarios were assigned using the TCRdist pipeline. A later analysis defined each TCR beta chain by its CDR3 amino acid sequence plus V-gene family, and excluded reads lacking a unique V-gene family. To address suspected cross-contamination and a sequencing artifact, a later analysis removed some 620 highly shared, low-generation-probability nucleotide sequences. In a later analysis, a clonal expansion index for each public chain was calculated from normalized within-repertoire ranks of inferred template counts. Generation probabilities in a later analysis came from a VDJ recombination model fitted to out-of-frame rearrangements, and those results were checked against IGoR. In a later analysis, TCR-TCR, TCR-HLA and TCR-CMV co-occurrence was scored with hypergeometric tests, and a repertoire-size bias correction was applied to TCR pairs. A later analysis estimated false discovery rates by permuting HLA or CMV assignments 20 times. In a later analysis, co-occurring TCRs were grouped using DBSCAN, and TCRdist sequence similarity was added for clustering within HLA-allele-positive subsets. Repertoires with fewer than 30,000 or more than 120,000 public chains were left out of co-occurrence clustering, as were a handful of repertoires with anomalous nucleotide sharing. Imported from immuneACCESS, the table was reduced by TCRdb to in-frame sequences with V and J called. These copies leave out some clones; in studies compared against another copy, an unresolved V gene accounts for under half, and the cause of the remainder is not known. That table gives V, J and clone size, and the DNA gave D and trimming. This sample comprises roughly 150,000 clones, approximately 80% of them detected only once. The top ten clones comprise 2.5% of the sample.

A remark on this clone: Its target antigen remains unknown. No base quality values were provided; no much bigger clone lies one nucleotide off.

The cohort was made up of several hundred healthy bone marrow donors. At the time of sampling, every cohort member was nominally healthy, though immune exposures that went unrecorded were likely present. The donor tested CMV seronegative and was one of the 352 seronegative cohort members. Each donor provided a peripheral blood sample, and peripheral blood mononuclear cells were used for TCR beta sequencing. Genomic DNA extraction from the blood cell samples was performed with the Qiagen DNeasy Blood Extraction Kit. Inclusive of the bounding cysteine and phenylalanine, the CDR3 is 15 residues long. Just the 45-base CDR3 DNA is kept, in frame starting at base 1.

The sequenced sample consisted of PBMCs. This TCR derives from a boy aged 2 to 9 in good health and CMV-seronegative. The chain links TRBV21-1 with TRBJ2-2; TRBD1 was called by the table and not checked on the DNA. TRBV21-1 is a pseudogene. The DNA reads as follows: TGTGCCAGCAGCAAAGTTGAGGGGGTAACCGGGGAGCTGTTTTTT. This is translated as CASSKVEGVTGELFF.